What follows describes a single T cell receptor beta chain. Its antigen is unidentified. The data are from a study of shared clonotypes between healthy human individuals. Germline V gives CDR1 MDHEN, CDR2 SYDVKM. CDR3 size: 12 residues. Trimming stripped 2 bases from V and 6 bases from J, with 7 bases between. Naive-designated CD8 cells lacked CD45RO, were positively enriched for CCR7, and omitted terminally differentiated effector memory CD45RA+ cells. Study results and limitations: In contrast to clonotypes shared by all four donors, non-shared clonotypes had lower generation probabilities. The diversity represented, both genetic and in exposure history, was limited by few donors.

Template for every sorted-subset replicate PCR totaled 150 to 250 ng DNA, some 30,000 T cell genomes. Assay used: immunoSEQ multiplex PCR; TCRdb lists only in-frame clones, some missing. The sample contains about 1.9 million clones, 85% to 95% of which appear only once. Sample: naive CD8+ T cells from PBMCs. This TCR was sampled from a man between 18 and 29 years old in good health. Some clones in this sample may be carry-over from other donors' samples. The chain recombines TRBV28 with TRBJ1-1; D ambiguous. CDR3: CASSLAGAEAFF. In nucleotides, the CDR3 is TGTGCCAGCAGTTTAGCTGGGGCTGAAGCTTTCTTT.